The rows below give T cell receptor beta chains drawn from one sample of a study of cytomegalovirus exposure and HLA in healthy donors. Method: immunoSEQ multiplex PCR; TCRdb's copy keeps in-frame clones and lacks some. The table lists 87,000 or so clones, 60% to 85% of them singletons. The sequenced sample consisted of PBMCs. These receptors all stem from a woman in her 40s in good health and CMV-seronegative. The CDR3 runs from the conserved cysteine through the conserved F or W. The order of the fields is clone size, D gene, V gene, J gene, CDR3 protein, CDR3 DNA. D genes are given only for firm matches. Clone size is not always given. Where it is, it says once, few, many or a class for expanded clones.

>.|.|TRBV19|TRBJ1-1
CASSIPGGYTEAFF
TGTGCCAGTAGTATTCCGGGTGGGTACACTGAAGCTTTCTTT
>.|TRBD1|TRBV29-1|TRBJ2-7
CSVGQGAYEQYF
TGCAGCGTCGGACAGGGGGCATACGAGCAGTACTTC
>.|.|TRBV6-5|TRBJ1-1
CASSPDGEEAFF
TGTGCCAGCAGTCCTGACGGGGAAGAAGCTTTCTTT
>.|TRBD1|TRBV9|TRBJ1-1
CASSGGQGASEAFF
TGTGCCAGCAGCGGCGGACAGGGGGCCTCTGAAGCTTTCTTT
>.|.|TRBV27|TRBJ2-1
CASSLAVYNEQFF
TGTGCCAGCAGTTTGGCAGTTTACAATGAGCAGTTCTTC
>.|TRBD1|TRBV7-9|TRBJ2-5
CASSLTGAGEETQYF
TGCGCCAGCAGCTTAACAGGGGCCGGTGAAGAGACCCAGTACTTC
>once|TRBD1|TRBV11-1|TRBJ2-1
CASSARQGARNEQFF
TGTGCCAGCAGCGCCCGACAGGGGGCGCGCAATGAGCAGTTCTTC
>.|.|TRBV7-7|TRBJ2-3
CASSLGGLTDTQYF
TGTGCCAGCAGCTTAGGCGGTCTCACAGATACGCAGTATTTT
>.|TRBD2|TRBV4-1|TRBJ2-4
CASSTGLAGAVAKNIQYF
TGCGCCAGCAGCACGGGACTAGCGGGGGCCGTAGCCAAAAACATTCAGTACTTC
>.|TRBD1|TRBV19|TRBJ1-5
CASKQGGNQPQHF
TGTGCCAGTAAGCAGGGGGGAAATCAGCCCCAGCATTTT
>.|TRBD1|TRBV7-8|TRBJ1-5
CASSPATGAGQPQHF
TGTGCCAGCAGCCCCGCTACAGGGGCAGGCCAGCCCCAGCATTTT
>.|TRBD2|TRBV9|TRBJ2-7
CASSVLAGETYEQYF
TGTGCCAGCAGCGTATTAGCGGGGGAGACCTACGAGCAGTACTTC
>few|TRBD1|TRBV10-3|TRBJ2-7
CAISEQEPGTGSYEQYF
TGTGCCATCAGTGAGCAAGAGCCGGGGACAGGGTCCTACGAGCAGTACTTC
>.|.|TRBV27|TRBJ2-1
CASRRGDGEGVF
TGTGCCAGCAGACGCGGGGACGGGGAAGGCGTCTTC
>.|.|TRBV5-1|TRBJ1-4
CASSPAGTTNEKLFF
TGCGCCAGCAGCCCGGCAGGAACAACTAATGAAAAACTGTTTTTT
>few|TRBD1|TRBV10-1|TRBJ1-1
CASSESRDRVTEAFF
TGCGCCAGCAGTGAGTCCAGGGACAGGGTCACTGAAGCTTTCTTT
>.|.|TRBV4-3|TRBJ1-4
CASSRQLGEKLFF
TGCGCCAGCAGCCGACAGCTTGGAGAAAAACTGTTTTTT
>.|.|TRBV19|TRBJ1-2
CASSTVAADNYGYTF
TGTGCCAGTAGTACGGTGGCGGCCGACAACTATGGCTACACCTTC
>.|TRBD1|TRBV6-5|TRBJ2-1
CASSTDRGWNEQFF
TGTGCCAGCAGTACGGACAGGGGATGGAATGAGCAGTTCTTC
>.|.|TRBV7-4|TRBJ1-1
CASSRSMCTGSVTEAFF
TGTGCCAGCAGCCGTTCGATGTGTACAGGGTCCGTCACTGAAGCTTTCTTT
>.|TRBD2|TRBV2|TRBJ2-3
CASSVDSGGVTDTQYF
TGTGCCAGCAGCGTAGATAGCGGGGGGGTCACAGATACGCAGTATTTT
>.|TRBD1|TRBV27|TRBJ1-1
CASRNLTGPPRAFF
TGTGCCAGCAGAAACCTGACAGGGCCTCCCAGAGCTTTCTTT
>few|.|TRBV29-1|TRBJ1-6
CSVAGTENSPLHF
TGCAGCGTTGCCGGGACTGAGAATTCACCCCTCCACTTT
>.|TRBD1|TRBV27|TRBJ1-1
CASSLQGVNTEAFF
TGTGCCAGCAGTCTACAGGGGGTGAACACTGAAGCTTTCTTT
>once|.|TRBV5-4|TRBJ1-2
CASSLGQSNYGYTF
TGTGCCAGCAGCCTCGGACAGAGTAACTATGGCTACACCTTC
>.|TRBD1|TRBV18|TRBJ1-1
CASGKGAGVNTEAFF
TGTGCCAGCGGGAAGGGGGCTGGGGTGAACACTGAAGCTTTCTTT
>.|TRBD1|TRBV5-8|TRBJ2-7
CASSLEEGDRGHEQYF
TGTGCCAGCAGCTTGGAGGAGGGTGACAGGGGGCACGAGCAGTACTTC
>once|TRBD1|TRBV11-2|TRBJ2-3
CASSLDDRGRRTDTQYF
TGTGCCAGCAGCTTAGATGACAGGGGGCGCAGGACAGATACGCAGTATTTT
>.|.|TRBV4-3|TRBJ2-7
CASSQDNLRGYEQYF
TGCGCCAGCAGCCAAGACAACTTAAGGGGGTACGAGCAGTACTTC
>.|.|TRBV27|TRBJ2-1
CASSPRSREDEQFF
TGTGCCAGCAGTCCCCGGAGCAGGGAGGATGAGCAGTTCTTC
>.|.|TRBV6-6|TRBJ1-3
CATFDSGSGNTIYF
TGTGCCACATTCGATTCAGGATCTGGAAACACCATATATTTT
>.|.|TRBV5-1|TRBJ1-2
CASSSQGDGYTF
TGCGCCAGCAGCTCACAGGGAGATGGCTACACCTTC
>.|TRBD1|TRBV23-1|TRBJ2-7
CASSQSRGLFFYEQYF
TGCGCCAGCAGTCAATCAAGGGGGCTCTTTTTTTACGAGCAGTACTTC
>.|.|TRBV5-6|TRBJ2-4
CASSLFEDLIQYF
TGTGCCAGCAGCTTGTTCGAGGATTTGATTCAGTACTTC
>few|.|TRBV6-1|TRBJ1-1
CASSEARGRVAEAFF
TGTGCCAGCAGTGAAGCCCGAGGCAGAGTCGCTGAAGCTTTCTTT
>.|TRBD2|TRBV7-9|TRBJ2-5
CASSLALAGVETQYF
TGTGCCAGCAGCTTAGCACTAGCGGGGGTGGAGACCCAGTACTTC
>few|TRBD1|TRBV2|TRBJ2-3
CASSDRTGVSAQYF
TGTGCCAGCAGTGACAGGACAGGGGTCAGTGCGCAGTATTTT
>.|.|TRBV30|TRBJ2-2
CAWRGQNTGELFF
TGTGCCTGGAGGGGACAGAACACCGGGGAGCTGTTTTTT
>.|.|TRBV6-5|TRBJ2-3
CASTRGGVSTDTQYF
TGTGCCAGCACCCGAGGGGGGGTATCAACAGATACGCAGTATTTT
>.|TRBD1|TRBV5-1|TRBJ2-7
CASSPRTGPPYEQYF
TGCGCCAGCAGCCCGAGGACAGGGCCACCCTACGAGCAGTACTTC
>.|.|TRBV5-6|TRBJ1-5
CASSLQGTQPQHF
TGTGCCAGCAGTTTGCAGGGGACTCAGCCCCAGCATTTT
>few|.|TRBV10-3|TRBJ1-5
CAISEQLLRSNQPQHF
TGTGCCATCAGTGAGCAACTACTACGTAGCAATCAGCCCCAGCATTTT
>few|TRBD1|TRBV19|TRBJ2-3
CASHPRAGGTTDTQYF
TGTGCCAGCCACCCTAGGGCAGGGGGTACCACAGATACGCAGTATTTT
>.|TRBD1|TRBV6-5|TRBJ2-2
CASSSPTGRSTGELFF
TGTGCCAGCAGTTCACCGACAGGGCGTAGCACCGGGGAGCTGTTTTTT
>.|.|TRBV6-1|TRBJ1-5
CASRKSGSGNQPQHF
TGTGCCAGCAGGAAATCAGGGTCGGGCAATCAGCCCCAGCATTTT
>.|TRBD1|TRBV2|TRBJ1-5
CASSRQGALSNQPQHF
TGTGCCAGCAGTCGACAGGGGGCGCTTAGCAATCAGCCCCAGCATTTT
>.|.|TRBV28|TRBJ1-5
CASSSPLAPQHF
TGTGCCAGCAGTTCCCCCCTGGCGCCCCAGCATTTT
>.|.|TRBV6-1|TRBJ1-2
CASRRATLNYGYTF
TGTGCCAGCAGGAGGGCCACCCTTAACTATGGCTACACCTTC
>.|.|TRBV2|TRBJ1-1
CATLGTRSNTEALF
TGTGCCACCCTTGGAACCAGGTCGAACACTGAAGCTTTATTT
>.|.|TRBV7-3|TRBJ1-6
CASSLTYRENSPLHF
TGTGCCAGCAGCTTAACGTACAGGGAGAATTCACCCCTCCACTTT
>.|TRBD1|TRBV28|TRBJ1-2
CASKTGAGYTF
TGTGCCAGCAAGACAGGGGCGGGCTACACCTTC